These 27 T cell receptor beta chains were all obtained from the same sample, sequenced in a study of CD8+CD57+ T cells in acquired aplastic anemia. Sequencing involved patients with CD8+CD57+ cell expansion previously shown by flow cytometry. CDR3 and TCR beta VDJ profiling relied on genomic DNA as the template. Each CDR3 protein gets one entry after TCRdb re-called the reads with MiXCR. The sample contains 250,000 or so distinct CDR3 sequences, approximately 45% of which appear only once. The sample consisted of sorted CD4+, CD8+, or CD8+CD57+ T cells (not recorded which) from PBMCs. The receptors come from a human donor with aplastic anemia.

This clonotype was picked up many times. The chain recombines TRBV6-5 with TRBJ1-6; D is unresolved. CDR1 and CDR2 (germline): MNHEY, SVGAGI. Trimming cost V 6 bases and J 5 bases, with 14 bases left between them. The CDR3 runs 15 residues. The chain's CDR3 is CASSYAYWDNSPLHF. The CDR3 nucleotides read TGTGCCAGCAGCTACGCCTATTGGGATAATTCACCCCTCCACTTT.

This clonotype has at least ten counts. V and J are TRBV6-1 and TRBJ1-5; TRBD1 might be the D (5 bases). Trimming removed 7 bases from V and 7 bases from J, with 11 bases in between. Germline CDR1 is MNHNS and CDR2 is SASEGT. The CDR3 is 12 residues long. CDR3 loop: CASTSGGQPQHF. CDR3 DNA sequence: TGTGCCAGCACATCTGGGGGGCAGCCCCAGCATTTT.

This clonotype was found many times. The chain combines TRBV12-3 or TRBV12-4 with TRBJ2-7; possible D gene TRBD1, 5 bases. Trimming removed 0 bases at V and 4 bases at J, with 10 bases between. The CDR3 sequence is 14 residues long. The CDR3: CASSLAGPGYEQYF. The CDR3 DNA sequence: TGTGCCAGCAGTTTAGCGGGGCCCGGGTACGAGCAGTACTTC.

The V call is TRBV5-1, the J call TRBJ2-2, with D unresolved. Trimming pared 0 bases from V and 1 base from J, leaving 7 bases between. The CDR3 spans 15 residues. Germline CDR1 is SGHRS and CDR2 is YFSETQ. The CDR3: CASSLAVVNTGELFF. The DNA of the CDR3 is TGCGCCAGCAGCTTGGCCGTGGTGAACACCGGGGAGCTGTTTTTT.

Regarding this clonotype: Mismatch with germline at one junction end may stem from a read error. The chain is built from TRBV29-1 and TRBJ1-1, with TRBD1 matching over 7 bases. Germline V lookup: CDR1 SQVTM, CDR2 ANQGSEA. The CDR3 loop spans 13 amino acids. CDR3 DNA: TGCAGCGAGGGGGCGAGAGGGAACACTGAGGCTTTCTTT. This codes for CSEGARGNTEAFF.

The V gene is TRBV9, the J gene TRBJ1-2, with D uncertain. This CDR3 contains 12 residues. CDR1 is SGDLS and CDR2 is YYNGEE in the germline V gene. The V end lost 6 bases, the J end lost 6 bases, and 12 bases lay between the germline ends. CDR3 sequence reads: CASTEGDHGYTF. CDR3 bases: TGTGCCAGCACGGAAGGAGATCATGGCTACACCTTC.

CDR3 protein: CATSSFNPTYEQYF. The CDR3 bases are TGTGCCACCAGCAGTTTTAACCCCACCTACGAGCAGTACTTC. The genes are TRBV15 and TRBJ2-7; no clear D. Germline-derived CDR1 and CDR2 are LNHNV and YYDKDF (reference sequence). Trimming removed 3 bases from V and 2 bases from J, with 11 bases in between. CDR3 length: 14 residues.

This clonotype was found many times. This chain joins TRBV24-1 and TRBJ2-4; TRBD1 matches at 7 bases. Germline V gene data show CDR1 as KGHDR and CDR2 as SFDVKD. The CDR3 has 12 amino acids. V lost 4 bases, J lost 10 bases, and 3 bases stayed unmatched. DNA for the CDR3: TGTGCCACCAGTGACAACAGGGGAATTCAGTACTTC. Translated: CATSDNRGIQYF.

The genes are TRBV7-8 and TRBJ1-1, with TRBD1 as a possible D gene (5 bases). V lost 5 bases and J lost 0, with 10 bases in between. This CDR3 region has 14 residues. The V gene's germline CDR1 is SGHVS and CDR2 FQNEAQ. The CDR3 region has the DNA TGTGCCAGCAGCGGCAGGGCCCTGAACACTGAAGCTTTCTTT. It encodes CASSGRALNTEAFF.

Remarks on this clonotype: The junction and the germline gene differ at one end; a read error may be behind it. The genes are TRBV12-5 and TRBJ1-1, with D uncertain. The V gene's germline CDR1 is LGHNT and CDR2 FRNRAP. The CDR3 totals 9 residues. Written as DNA, the CDR3 is TGTGCCGGCAGTCCTGAGGCTTTCTTT. Amino acids: CAGSPEAFF. Filled out from reference TRBV12-5 and TRBJ1-1, the complete variable domain reads DARVTQTPRHKVTEMGQEVTMRCQPILGHNTVFWYRQTMMQGLELLAYFRNRAPLDDSGMPKDRFSAEMPDATLATLKIQPSEPRDSAVYFCAGSPEAFFGQGTRLTVV.

V gene TRBV7-9 combines with J gene TRBJ2-1; possible D gene TRBD2, 6 bases. The V and J ends lost 4 bases and 0 bases respectively, with 19 bases between them. The CDR3 has 18 amino acids. In germline, CDR1 is SEHNR, CDR2 FQNEAQ (reference sequence). The CDR3 nucleotides are TGTGCCAGCAGCTCAGCGTGGGTGGCGGGGAGCTCCTACAATGAGCAGTTCTTC. This codes for CASSSAWVAGSSYNEQFF.

The chain combines TRBV7-9 with TRBJ1-2; tentatively, D is TRBD1 (6 bases). V shed 5 bases and J shed 4 bases, with 11 bases lying between them. CDR1 is SEHNR and CDR2 is FQNEAQ in the germline V gene (reference sequence). CDR3 length: 13 amino acids. In DNA form, the CDR3 reads TGTGCCAGCAGCCCAGGGGTCGGCTATGGCTACACCTTC. Translation gives CASSPGVGYGYTF. Using reference TRBV7-9 and TRBJ1-2 for the parts outside the CDR3, the full variable domain is DTGVSQNPRHKITKRGQNVTFRCDPISEHNRLYWYRQTLGQGPEFLTYFQNEAQLEKSRLLSDRFSAERPKGSFSTLEIQRTEQGDSAMYLCASSPGVGYGYTFGSGTRLTVV.

The rearrangement links TRBV10-2 to TRBJ2-1, with 10 nucleotides matching TRBD2. Germline V gene lookup returns CDR1 WSHSY and CDR2 SAAADI. The CDR3 is 17 residues long. V was pared by 5 bases and J by 7 bases, with 14 bases of the junction left unmatched. Here the CDR3 DNA reads TGCGCCAGCAGTTGGACTAGCGGCCCCCAACAGCGGAATGAGCAGTTCTTC. Protein: CASSWTSGPQQRNEQFF.

The V call is TRBV5-6, the J call TRBJ2-7; tentative D call: TRBD1 (6 bases). V gave up 10 bases and J gave up 0 bases, with 23 bases separating them. There are 16 residues in the CDR3. In germline, CDR1 is SGHDT, CDR2 YYEEEE. CDR3 in amino acids: CASSGQGTYNSYEQYF. CDR3 DNA sequence: TGTGCCTCCTCTGGGCAGGGGACATATAACTCCTACGAGCAGTACTTC.

V is TRBV4-2 and J is TRBJ1-1; maybe TRBD1 (5 bases). In germline, CDR1 is LGHNA, CDR2 YNFKEQ. The ends were cut back, 3 bases at V and 5 bases at J, with 13 bases in the middle. The CDR3 spans 14 residues. The CDR3 DNA sequence: TGTGCCAGCAGCCAGGAGTACGGGGGGACTGAAGCTTTCTTT. It codes for CASSQEYGGTEAFF.

This rearrangement joins TRBV19 to TRBJ1-1; D gene unclear. With 3 bases removed from V and 4 bases from J, the gap between germline ends came to 6 bases. The germline gives CDR1 LNHDA, CDR2 SQIVND (reference sequence). This CDR3 has 12 residues. In nucleotides, the CDR3 is TGTGCCAGTAGTATTAGGAGCACTGAAGCTTTCTTT. It encodes CASSIRSTEAFF.

A few counts support this clonotype. V usage is TRBV19 and J usage is TRBJ1-2, with D perhaps matching TRBD1 (5 bases). This CDR3 is 16 amino acids long. Trimming stripped 1 base from V and 6 bases from J, with 18 bases between. Germline lookup yields CDR1 LNHDA and CDR2 SQIVND (reference sequence). The CDR3 spells CASSIVISGANDGYTF. In nucleotides, the CDR3 is TGTGCCAGTAGTATAGTTATCTCTGGGGCCAACGATGGCTACACCTTC.

Only a few counts were recorded for this clonotype. The chain couples TRBV7-9 to TRBJ2-1; 7 positions agree with TRBD1. Trimming cost V 3 bases and J 5 bases; bases outside gene matches: 4. The CDR3 totals 14 residues. Germline V CDR1 and CDR2: SEHNR, FQNEAQ (reference sequence). The CDR3 spells CASSFGTDNNEQFF. The CDR3 DNA reads TGTGCCAGCAGCTTCGGGACAGATAACAATGAGCAGTTCTTC.

This chain connects TRBV19 to TRBJ1-1; 8 bases are shared with TRBD1. Germline assignment: CDR1 LNHDA and CDR2 SQIVND (reference sequence). J was trimmed by 5 bases and V by 7 bases; bases with no gene match: 15. The CDR3 is 16 amino acids. CDR3 loop: CASKAGQASLRTEAFF. Here the CDR3 DNA reads TGTGCCAGTAAGGCGGGACAGGCTAGTTTAAGGACTGAAGCTTTCTTT.

The V gene is TRBV7-3, the J gene TRBJ2-7; TRBD2 matches at 7 bases. This CDR3 spans 19 amino acids. V lost 6 bases, J lost 2 bases, and 22 bases stayed unmatched. CDR1 is SGHTA, CDR2 FQGTGA, per germline. The CDR3 loop is CASSYRRPGLSSHAYEQYF. The CDR3 DNA sequence: TGTGCCAGCAGTTACCGGAGACCGGGACTATCAAGTCATGCCTACGAGCAGTACTTC.

The chain uses TRBV30 and TRBJ1-6, with D possibly matching TRBD1 (5 bases). CDR3 length equals 16 residues. The germline V gene encodes CDR1 GTSNPN and CDR2 SVGIG (reference sequence). V was clipped by 4 bases and J by 5 bases, with 18 bases between them. The CDR3 spells CAWIGAGTADNSPLHF. The CDR3, as DNA: TGTGCCTGGATAGGGGCGGGAACAGCAGATAATTCACCCCTCCACTTT.

This clonotype was recorded at least ten times. V usage is TRBV20-1 and J usage is TRBJ1-1; TRBD1 matches at 8 bases. Germline loops: CDR1 DFQATT, CDR2 SNEGSKA (reference sequence). Trimming removed 1 base from V and 5 bases from J; junction bases left unmatched: 3. CDR3 size: 13 residues. Here the CDR3 DNA reads TGCAGTGCTAGAGGGACAGGGCAAACTGAAGCTTTCTTT. Translated: CSARGTGQTEAFF.

This chain joins TRBV2 and TRBJ2-7, with D possibly TRBD1 on 6 matching bases. The CDR3 has 14 amino acids. Germline-derived CDR1 and CDR2 are SNHLY and FYNNEI. V was clipped by 4 bases and J by 0 bases, with 10 bases between them. CDR3 amino acids: CASSAQGPSYEQYF. The CDR3 region has the DNA TGTGCCAGCAGTGCTCAGGGGCCCTCCTACGAGCAGTACTTC.

This clonotype was detected ten times or more. J is TRBJ1-1 and V is TRBV7-2; D call uncertain. The CDR3 extends over 14 amino acids. Trimming pared 6 bases from V and 1 base from J, leaving 12 bases between. Germline CDR1 is SGHTA and CDR2 is FQGNSA. CDR3 protein: CASSPLGGNTEAFF. CDR3 DNA: TGTGCCAGCAGTCCCTTGGGAGGGAACACTGAAGCTTTCTTT.

V gene TRBV19 combines with J gene TRBJ2-7; D may correspond to TRBD1 or TRBD2 (5 bases each). The length of the CDR3 is 13 residues. Trimming stripped 5 bases from V and 6 bases from J, with 14 bases between. The germline V gene has CDR1 LNHDA and CDR2 SQIVND (reference sequence). This CDR3 is CASSAGTITEQYF. CDR3 sequence (DNA): TGTGCCAGTAGTGCAGGGACCATAACCGAGCAGTACTTC.

The chain carries TRBV7-9 and TRBJ1-2; 7 bases align to TRBD1. CDR3 length: 13 residues. Unmatched junction bases numbered 7, after V lost 4 bases and J lost 8 bases. Per the germline V gene, CDR1 is SEHNR and CDR2 is FQNEAQ (reference sequence). The CDR3 sequence: CASSSGGGDGYTF. DNA for the CDR3: TGTGCCAGCAGCTCAGGGGGTGGGGACGGCTACACCTTC.

The V gene is TRBV19, the J gene TRBJ1-2, with a tentative D call TRBD1 (5 bases). This CDR3 comprises 12 residues. The ends were cut back, 4 bases at V and 8 bases at J, with 11 bases in the middle. Germline V gene lookup returns CDR1 LNHDA and CDR2 SQIVND (reference sequence). The CDR3 loop is CASSTGTRGYTF. The CDR3 DNA sequence: TGTGCCAGTAGTACTGGGACTCGCGGCTACACCTTC.